The 23 T cell receptor beta chains listed next were all sequenced from one sample in a study of T cell changes during pregnancy in multiple sclerosis. Generated by immunoSEQ multiplex PCR, the TCRdb table keeps only in-frame clones and is missing some. Seen here are roughly 48,000 clones, approximately 85% observed once, and the top ten hold 0.95% to 1.5%. Here the sequenced sample was CD4+ T cells from peripheral blood mononuclear cells, taken in the second trimester of pregnancy. The receptor source for this set is a female donor with multiple sclerosis, enrolled in a pregnancy study.

The CDR3 spells CASSLGGSTDTQYF. The CDR3 region has the DNA TGTGCCAGCAGCCTCGGGGGAAGCACAGATACGCAGTATTTT. The chain links TRBV9 to TRBJ2-3; D might be TRBD2 (6 bases). Trimming removed 4 bases from V and 0 bases from J, with 9 bases in between. The CDR3 spans 14 residues. Germline lookup yields CDR1 SGDLS and CDR2 YYNGEE.

V gene TRBV29-1 combines with J gene TRBJ1-5; 9 nucleotides match TRBD1. Germline V gene sequence: CDR1 SQVTM, CDR2 ANQGSEA. V lost 2 bases, J lost 6 bases, and 2 bases stayed unmatched. This CDR3 spans 13 amino acids. The CDR3 DNA reads TGCAGCGTTGAAAAGGGACAGGGTCAGCCCCAGCATTTT. The encoded protein is CSVEKGQGQPQHF.

This rearrangement joins TRBV7-2 to TRBJ1-1; TRBD1 matches 7 bases. V lost 5 bases and J lost 5; bases outside the gene matches: 11. There are 15 residues in the CDR3. Germline V gene data show CDR1 as SGHTA and CDR2 as FQGNSA. CDR3 residues: CASSTQTGVGTEAFF. DNA for the CDR3: TGTGCCAGCAGCACCCAAACAGGGGTGGGGACTGAAGCTTTCTTT.

This clone showed up just once. The CDR3 here is CAISELTPNYGYTF. The CDR3 nucleotides are TGTGCCATCAGTGAGTTGACACCGAACTATGGCTACACCTTC. This chain joins TRBV10-3 and TRBJ1-2; no clear D. The V gene lost 1 base and the J gene lost 2 bases, with 8 bases spanning the gap. This CDR3 is built from 14 residues. The germline V gene encodes CDR1 ENHRY and CDR2 SYGVKD.

V and J are TRBV27 and TRBJ2-5, with D possibly TRBD1 on 6 matching bases. Germline assignment: CDR1 MNHEY and CDR2 SMNVEV (reference sequence). The CDR3 runs 16 residues. The V and J ends lost 5 bases and 2 bases respectively, with 18 bases between them. CDR3 in amino acids: CASSQTLGGRQETQYF. The CDR3 region has the DNA TGTGCCAGCAGTCAAACACTAGGGGGTCGGCAAGAGACCCAGTACTTC.

This chain links TRBV28 with TRBJ2-4; TRBD2 matches 7 bases. This CDR3 has 18 amino acids. V dropped 0 bases and J dropped 1; count of bases not matched to a gene: 9. CDR1 MDHEN and CDR2 SYDVKM come from the germline V gene. CDR3 sequence reads: CASSLWASGTPAKNIQYF. CDR3 in DNA: TGTGCCAGCAGTTTATGGGCTAGCGGAACCCCCGCCAAAAACATTCAGTACTTC.

V gene TRBV9 combines with J gene TRBJ2-1, with D perhaps matching TRBD2 (6 bases). CDR3 length: 16 amino acids. Germline V gene sequence: CDR1 SGDLS, CDR2 YYNGEE. Trimming took 0 bases from V and 7 from J, leaving 17 bases between them. The CDR3 DNA reads as TGTGCCAGCAGCGTAGAGGAATCCCGAAGCGGGAATGAGCAGTTCTTC. Its translation: CASSVEESRSGNEQFF.

J is TRBJ2-7 and V is TRBV7-2, with 14 nucleotides matching TRBD2. Trimming took 2 bases from V and 6 from J; bases not matched to a gene: 12. The CDR3 sequence is 18 residues long. Germline CDR1 reads SGHTA; CDR2 reads FQGNSA. The CDR3 DNA sequence: TGTGCCAGCAGCTTATTACCCGGGACTAGCGGGAGAGGTGTCGAGCAGTACTTC. Amino acid sequence: CASSLLPGTSGRGVEQYF.

A single count supports this clone. The rearrangement joins TRBV28 to TRBJ2-1, with D perhaps matching TRBD2 (6 bases). Germline lookup yields CDR1 MDHEN and CDR2 SYDVKM. CDR3 length: 15 residues. V gave up 8 bases and J gave up 6 bases, with 20 bases separating them. CDR3 DNA: TGTGCCAGCCCACCAACGGTAGCGGACGGCAATGAGCAGTTCTTC. It specifies CASPPTVADGNEQFF.

This clone was observed once. The rearrangement links TRBV18 to TRBJ2-7; D unclear. Germline-derived CDR1 and CDR2 are KGHSH and LQKENI. V lost 3 bases to trimming and J lost 3 bases, with 9 bases between them. The CDR3 loop spans 13 amino acids. The CDR3 DNA follows: TGTGCCAGCTCACCGTCGGAGTTCTACGAGCAGTACTTC. The encoded protein is CASSPSEFYEQYF.

V and J are TRBV30 and TRBJ1-4; 7 nucleotides align to TRBD1. Looked up from germline, CDR1 is GTSNPN and CDR2 is SVGIG (reference sequence). The length of the CDR3 is 15 residues. With 3 bases clipped from V and 5 bases from J, the junction kept 9 bases outside the gene matches. The DNA of the CDR3 is TGTGCCTGGAGATCGGTCCGACAGGGAAATGAAAAACTGTTTTTT. Amino acids: CAWRSVRQGNEKLFF.

The table lists this clone with a count of one. The genes are TRBV23-1 and TRBJ2-7; 7 nucleotides align to TRBD2. TRBV23-1 is classed as an ORF, of uncertain function. The V gene end was trimmed by 0 bases and the J gene end by 3 bases; junction bases not matched to a gene: 14. The CDR3 runs 18 residues. CDR3 in amino acids: CASSQSPVGTKLCYEQYF. The CDR3 nucleotides are TGCGCCAGCAGTCAATCACCCGTGGGGACTAAATTATGCTACGAGCAGTACTTC.

This clone turned up a few times. The gene calls are TRBV5-5 and TRBJ1-2, with D uncertain. The germline V gene encodes CDR1 SGHKS and CDR2 YYEKEE (reference sequence). The CDR3 is 15 amino acids. The germline V and J ends were trimmed by 0 bases and 5 bases, with 14 bases remaining between them. In DNA form, the CDR3 reads TGTGCCAGCAGCTTGGTGTACGACAACTCATATGGCTACACCTTC. Residues: CASSLVYDNSYGYTF. Looking up the rest from reference TRBV5-5 and TRBJ1-2 gives the full variable domain: DAGVTQSPTHLIKTRGQQVTLRCSPISGHKSVSWYQQVLGQGPQFIFQYYEKEERGRGNFPDRFSARQFPNYSSELNVNALLLGDSALYLCASSLVYDNSYGYTFGSGTRLTVV.

This chain uses TRBV7-2 with TRBJ1-1; TRBD1 aligns across 8 bases. The length of the CDR3 is 16 residues. CDR1 SGHTA and CDR2 FQGNSA come from the germline V gene. The J segment lost 5 bases and the V segment lost 0 bases, leaving 8 bases of the junction unmatched. The CDR3 DNA follows: TGTGCCAGCAGCTTAGCAGTAGGACAGGGATGGACTGAAGCTTTCTTT. This translates into CASSLAVGQGWTEAFF.

This rearrangement joins TRBV10-1 to TRBJ2-3, with D perhaps TRBD2 (6 bases). This CDR3 comprises 13 residues. The germline V and J ends were trimmed by 4 bases and 3 bases, with 8 bases remaining between them. CDR1 is WNHNN and CDR2 is SYGVQD in the germline V gene (reference sequence). Here the CDR3 DNA reads TGCGCCAGCAGTGCGGGAGAGACAGATACGCAGTATTTT. Protein: CASSAGETDTQYF.

This chain uses TRBV18 with TRBJ2-3; D is undetermined. Germline lookup yields CDR1 KGHSH and CDR2 LQKENI. V was pared by 2 bases and J by 5 bases, with 5 bases between. CDR3 length equals 12 residues. In DNA, the CDR3 is TGTGCCAGCTCACCAGCGTTAGATACGCAGTATTTT. Its translation: CASSPALDTQYF.

V is TRBV19 and J is TRBJ2-7, with D possibly being TRBD2 (6 bases). Germline V lookup: CDR1 LNHDA, CDR2 SQIVND (reference sequence). Trimming cost V 2 bases and J 0 bases, with 17 bases left between them. The CDR3 is 17 residues long. CDR3 protein: CASSISGGGWLSYEQYF. The DNA for the CDR3 is TGTGCCAGTAGTATATCCGGGGGAGGATGGCTCTCCTACGAGCAGTACTTC.

The V gene is TRBV12-2, the J gene TRBJ2-3; TRBD2, as called in the table, went unchecked against the DNA. TRBV12-2 is reported as a pseudogene. This CDR3 is 15 amino acids long. CDR3 nucleotide sequence: TGTGCAAGTCGCTCGCGGGGCCCTAGCACAGATACGCAGTATTTT. It is translated as CASRSRGPSTDTQYF.

The gene calls are TRBV5-1 and TRBJ1-3; D not certain. The germline CDR1 and CDR2 sequences are SGHRS and YFSETQ. Trimming pared 2 bases from V and 3 bases from J, leaving 9 bases between. The CDR3 is 14 amino acids. Here the CDR3 reads CASSLDIVGNTIYF. DNA of the CDR3: TGCGCCAGCAGCTTAGACATTGTTGGAAACACCATATATTTT.

The V gene is TRBV18, the J gene TRBJ1-2, with D uncertain. The germline V gene encodes CDR1 KGHSH and CDR2 LQKENI. V dropped 3 bases and J dropped 7 bases, with 12 bases sitting between them. This CDR3 contains 13 residues. CDR3 in DNA: TGTGCCAGCTCACCCGAGGAGGGCGGTGGCTACACCTTC. Translation: CASSPEEGGGYTF.

This chain links TRBV19 with TRBJ1-3; TRBD1 might be the D (5 bases). The CDR3 is 13 residues long. Germline loops: CDR1 LNHDA, CDR2 SQIVND (reference sequence). Trimming left V 5 bases short and J 1 base short, with 6 bases between. The CDR3 DNA follows: TGTGCCAGTAGTGGGACTTCTGGAAACACCATATATTTT. It encodes CASSGTSGNTIYF.

The V and J genes are TRBV7-9 and TRBJ1-1; D is unclear. This CDR3 is 14 amino acids long. The V end lost 5 bases, the J end lost 2 bases, and 12 bases lay between the germline ends. Germline V gives CDR1 SEHNR, CDR2 FQNEAQ (reference sequence). The CDR3 sequence is CASSTTRGNTEAFF. The CDR3 DNA follows: TGTGCCAGCAGCACCACACGGGGAAACACTGAAGCTTTCTTT.

The genes are TRBV6-1 and TRBJ2-1; TRBD2 agrees at 7 bases. Germline V gene lookup returns CDR1 MNHNS and CDR2 SASEGT. The CDR3 extends over 15 amino acids. With V trimmed by 6 bases and J by 9 bases, 14 bases remained unmatched. CDR3: CASRTLGLNPSEQFF. CDR3 coding DNA: TGTGCCAGCAGGACTTTGGGACTAAACCCCAGTGAGCAGTTCTTC.